This T cell receptor (beta chain) was obtained from a study of blood T cell repertoires in COVID-19 (dated by TCRdb to 2018 to 2020). Describing the broader study: Samples covering the acute and convalescent phases of COVID-19 were provided by collaborators in the United States, Italy and Spain. Where available, HLA class I and class II types were taken from metadata supplied by the sample provider and were not determined by assay-based typing. Nearly every sample came with metadata listing a de-identified subject ID, COVID-19 status, age in years and sex. Samples came from the ongoing ImmuneRACE study (first 160 participants) plus 1,254 subjects from 6 global collaborators. Deeply sampled blood TCRbeta repertoires from subjects exposed to, actively infected with, or recovered from COVID-19 were included in the dataset. A freely available public database, intended as a resource for researchers studying the immune response to SARS-CoV-2, is where the repertoires were released. The prospective study material was composed of cDNA or gDNA derived from T cells, B-cell-depleted T cells, or PBMCs.

TCRbeta CDR3 regions were amplified from genomic DNA by means of the immunoSEQ Assay, a bias-controlled multiplex PCR. Turning to the authors' computational methods: Nucleated cell counts per sample were estimated from amplification of reference gene primers within the assay. Sequence reads were collapsed and filtered to measure the absolute abundance of every unique TCRbeta CDR3 rearrangement. For each sample, productive Simpson clonality was calculated by taking the square root of Simpson's diversity index across productive rearrangements. This is the immuneACCESS table as TCRdb keeps it, with only in-frame sequences that have V and J called. A part of the clones is gone; compared with another copy, unresolved V genes explain less than half, and the rest is unexplained. Clone size and the V and J calls come from that table; the DNA yielded D and trimming. The sample contains fewer than 350,000 clones, 70% to 90% of them found a single time. The ten largest clones take up 6% to 7% of the sample.

The CDR3, cysteine through phenylalanine, is 16 amino acids long. Solely the CDR3 DNA is kept, with 48 bases framed from the first base. V was cut back by 6 bases and J by 0 bases, leaving a gap of 16 bases between them. Overall results and qualifications from the work: Clinical and demographic metadata were provided uncurated, with the amount varying by source and participant.

In the prospective study, participants were roughly 18 to 89 years old, resided in 24 geographic areas of the United States, and were enrolled through a virtual design. To assign participants to cohorts, the prospective study relied on clinical history that participants themselves reported in a screening survey and a study questionnaire. For ImmuneRACE Cohort 3, a participant was defined as recovered based on two consecutive negative NP/OP PCR tests, clearance by a healthcare professional, or resolution of symptoms. In the prospective study, whole blood, serum and a nasopharyngeal or oropharyngeal swab were collected from each participant by mobile phlebotomists. Prospective study participants could optionally give additional blood draws and questionnaires over an approximately two-month period. Before DNA extraction, blood samples from the prospective study were shipped at room temperature or frozen.

Concerning this clone itself: There is no known antigen for this receptor. It has no much larger one-base neighbor in the sample; base qualities were not kept.

The V and J segments used are TRBV23-1 and TRBJ2-3; the D gene cannot be named for sure. TRBV23-1 is treated as an ORF (open reading frame) with a function not yet certain. The TCR comes from a woman in her thirties or forties who had recovered from COVID-19. The sample was PBMCs or T cells enriched from blood (not recorded which). In nucleotides, the sequence is TGCGCCAGCAGCCCTCAAACAGAAACTAGCACAGATACGCAGTATTTT. Translated, it reads CASSPQTETSTDTQYF.